This T cell receptor (beta chain) emerged from a study of circulating and synovial CD4+ cells in juvenile arthritis. Whole-study findings and limits: Circulating pathogenic-like lymphocytes shared a substantially higher fraction of CDR3 sequences with synovium than bulk blood. Bulk blood CD4 repertoires were more diverse than these.

Here immunoSEQ multiplex PCR was the method, and the copy in TCRdb shows in-frame clones only, minus some. The table lists under 40,000 clones, 80% to 95% of them singletons. V shed 7 bases and J shed 5 bases, with 14 bases lying between them. The CDR3 is 13 amino acids. CDR1 is MNHNS and CDR2 is SASEGT in the germline V gene. A word on this clone: The antigen is not known.

The rearrangement links TRBV6-1 to TRBJ2-5; perhaps TRBD2 as D (6 bases). The source of this sequence is a human donor with juvenile idiopathic arthritis. Specimen: CD4+ T cells from blood. The CDR3 sequence: CASTSGFKETQYF. The CDR3 region has the DNA TGTGCCAGCACCAGCGGGTTTAAGGAGACCCAGTACTTC.